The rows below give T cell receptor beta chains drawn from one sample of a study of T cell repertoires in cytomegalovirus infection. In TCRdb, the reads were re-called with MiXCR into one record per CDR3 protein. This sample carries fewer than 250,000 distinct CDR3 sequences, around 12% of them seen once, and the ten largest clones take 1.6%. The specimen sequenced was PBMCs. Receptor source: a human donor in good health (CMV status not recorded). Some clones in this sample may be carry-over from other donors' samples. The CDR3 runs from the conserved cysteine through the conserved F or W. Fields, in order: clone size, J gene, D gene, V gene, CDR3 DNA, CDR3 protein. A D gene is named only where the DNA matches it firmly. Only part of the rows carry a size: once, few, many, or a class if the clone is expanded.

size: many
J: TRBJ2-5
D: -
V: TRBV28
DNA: TGTGCCAGCAGTTCCCCCCTCGGACAGCCTCAAGAGACCCAGTACTTC
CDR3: CASSSPLGQPQETQYF

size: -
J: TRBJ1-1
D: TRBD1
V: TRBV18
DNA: TGTGCCAGCTCTCCCGGACAGGGGAAGAACACTGAAGCTTTCTTT
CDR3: CASSPGQGKNTEAFF

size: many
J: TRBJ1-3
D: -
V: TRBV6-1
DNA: TGTGCCAGCAGTGATCAAGTCAGCCTTCCTGGAGGCACCATATATTTT
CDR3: CASSDQVSLPGGTIYF

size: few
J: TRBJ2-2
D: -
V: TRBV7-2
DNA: TGTGCCAGCAGCTTCGGGACCCCCATGGCCGGGGAGCTGTTTTTT
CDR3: CASSFGTPMAGELFF

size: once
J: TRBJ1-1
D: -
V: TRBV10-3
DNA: TGTGCCATCAACGTGCGGAGAGGGGATACTGAAGCTTTCTTT
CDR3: CAINVRRGDTEAFF

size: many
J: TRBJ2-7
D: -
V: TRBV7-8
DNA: TGTGCCAGCAGCTTATTGGAGGGGTACGAGCAGTACTTC
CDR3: CASSLLEGYEQYF

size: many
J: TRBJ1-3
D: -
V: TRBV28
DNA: TGTGCCAGCAGTCCCGTTGTAGGAGGGCGCTCTGGAAACACCATATATTTT
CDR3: CASSPVVGGRSGNTIYF

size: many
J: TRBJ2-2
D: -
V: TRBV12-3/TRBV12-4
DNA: TGTGCCAGCAGTCGATGGGGTGACCGGGAGCTGTTTTTT
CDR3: CASSRWGDRELFF

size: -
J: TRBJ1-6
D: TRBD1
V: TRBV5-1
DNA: TGCGCCAGCAGCTTGGCCGGAGGGGGCTTGGTTAATTCACCCCTCCACTTT
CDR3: CASSLAGGGLVNSPLHF

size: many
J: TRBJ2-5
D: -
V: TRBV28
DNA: TGTGCCAGCAGTTTACCCTGGACCCAGCAAGAGACCCAGTACTTC
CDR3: CASSLPWTQQETQYF

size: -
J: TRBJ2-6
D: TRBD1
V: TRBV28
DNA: TGTGCCAGCGAGGAACAGGGGGCGGGTGGGGCCAACGTCCTGACTTTC
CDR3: CASEEQGAGGANVLTF

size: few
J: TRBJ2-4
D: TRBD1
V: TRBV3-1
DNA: TGTGCCAGCAGCCAATTGACAGGGCGCTCCGCCAAAAACATTCAGTACTTC
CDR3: CASSQLTGRSAKNIQYF

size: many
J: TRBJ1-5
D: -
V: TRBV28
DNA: TGTGCCACTCACGGGGGGGCTAATCAGCCCCAGCATTTT
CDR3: CATHGGANQPQHF

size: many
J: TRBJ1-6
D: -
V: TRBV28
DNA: TGTGCCAGCAGTTTTGGGCTGTATAATTCACCCCTCCACTTT
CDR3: CASSFGLYNSPLHF

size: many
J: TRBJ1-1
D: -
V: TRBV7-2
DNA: TGTGCCAGCAGCTTAGTCCCAGGAGGTGAAGCTTTCTTT
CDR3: CASSLVPGGEAFF

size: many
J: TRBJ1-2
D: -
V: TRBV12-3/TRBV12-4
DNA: TGTGCCAGCAGTTTACCAGGGAACTATGGCTACACCTTC
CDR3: CASSLPGNYGYTF

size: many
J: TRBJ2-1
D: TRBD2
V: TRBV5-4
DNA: TGTGCCAGCAGCTTCCTAGCGGGTGGGCCCGACAATGAGCAGTTCTTC
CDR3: CASSFLAGGPDNEQFF

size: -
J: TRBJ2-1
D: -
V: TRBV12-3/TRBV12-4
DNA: TGTGCCAGCAGTTTATCGGGTCAGGGAAATGAGCAGTTCTTC
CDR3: CASSLSGQGNEQFF

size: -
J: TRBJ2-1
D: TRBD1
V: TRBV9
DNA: TGTGCCAGCAGCGGAGGGACAGGGGGGCCCTACAATGAGCAGTTCTTC
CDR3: CASSGGTGGPYNEQFF

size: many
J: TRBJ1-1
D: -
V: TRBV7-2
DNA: TGTGCCAGCAGCCGAGGGGCGGAGAACACTGAAGCTTTCTTT
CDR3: CASSRGAENTEAFF

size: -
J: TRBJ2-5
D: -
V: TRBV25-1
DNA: TGTGCCAGCAGTGAATCCACCAGAAGGGAGACCCAGTACTTC
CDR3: CASSESTRRETQYF

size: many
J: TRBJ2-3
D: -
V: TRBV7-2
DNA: TGTGCCAGCGGGCGCAAGGGGGGGTGGGATGGAGATACGCAGTATTTT
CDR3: CASGRKGGWDGDTQYF

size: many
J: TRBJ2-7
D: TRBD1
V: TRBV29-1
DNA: TGCAGCGTGGCAGACAGGGCCCCCTACGAGCAGTACTTC
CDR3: CSVADRAPYEQYF

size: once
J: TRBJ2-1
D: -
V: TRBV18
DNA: TGTGCCAGCTCACCATCGGGGACCGATGAGCAGTTCTTC
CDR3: CASSPSGTDEQFF

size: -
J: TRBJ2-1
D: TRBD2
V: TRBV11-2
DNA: TGTGCCAGCAGCTCCCGACTAGCCGCATCTGGGGGGACCTACAATGAGCAGTTCTTC
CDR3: CASSSRLAASGGTYNEQFF

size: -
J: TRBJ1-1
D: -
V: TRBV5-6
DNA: TGTGCCAGCAGCTTGGGGTTTAGACATGAAGCTTTCTTT
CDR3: CASSLGFRHEAFF

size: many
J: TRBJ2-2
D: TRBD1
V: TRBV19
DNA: TGTGCCAGTAGTATAGGCCGACAGGGCACCGGGGAGCTGTTTTTT
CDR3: CASSIGRQGTGELFF

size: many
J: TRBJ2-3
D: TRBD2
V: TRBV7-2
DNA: TGTGCCAGCAGCTTCGGGGGGGCAGGGACAGATACGCAGTATTTT
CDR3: CASSFGGAGTDTQYF

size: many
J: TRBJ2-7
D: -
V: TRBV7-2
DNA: TGTGCCAGCAGCTTAGGGGCCCAGGTCTCTGCGCAGTACTTC
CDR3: CASSLGAQVSAQYF

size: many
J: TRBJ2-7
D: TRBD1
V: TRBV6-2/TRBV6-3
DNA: TGTGCCAGCAGTTTGTCGACAGGGGGCTACGAGCAGTACTTC
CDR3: CASSLSTGGYEQYF

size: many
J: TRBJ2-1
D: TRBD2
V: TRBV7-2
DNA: TGTGCCAGCAGCTCGCCAATGGGCGGGAGGGCCACGTACAATGAGCAGTTCTTC
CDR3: CASSSPMGGRATYNEQFF

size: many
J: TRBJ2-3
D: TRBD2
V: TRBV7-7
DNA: TGTGCCAGCAGCTTCCGAGCGGGAAGCACAGATACGCAGTATTTT
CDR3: CASSFRAGSTDTQYF

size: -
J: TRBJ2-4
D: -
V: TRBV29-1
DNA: TGCAGCGTTAGATCGACCCTAGCCAAAAACATTCAGTACTTC
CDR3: CSVRSTLAKNIQYF

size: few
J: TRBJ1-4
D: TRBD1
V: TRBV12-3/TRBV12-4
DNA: TGTGCCAGCAGTGCTCAGACAGGGGAGAATGAAAAACTGTTTTTT
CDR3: CASSAQTGENEKLFF

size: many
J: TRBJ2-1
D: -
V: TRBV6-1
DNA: TGTGCCAGCAGTGAACGGGGCGGGCGCTACAATGAGCAGTTCTTC
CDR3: CASSERGGRYNEQFF

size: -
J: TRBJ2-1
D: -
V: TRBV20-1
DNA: TGCAGTGCTAGAGATGGTGGGAGCGGCGTGTCAGGGCAGTTCTTC
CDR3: CSARDGGSGVSGQFF

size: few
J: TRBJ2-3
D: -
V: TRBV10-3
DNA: TGTGCCATCAGTGAGTCATGGGGATCGACAGATACGCAGTATTTT
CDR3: CAISESWGSTDTQYF

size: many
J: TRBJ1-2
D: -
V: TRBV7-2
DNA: TGTGCCAGCGGGGATGGAGCAGGCTATGGCTACACCTTC
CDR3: CASGDGAGYGYTF

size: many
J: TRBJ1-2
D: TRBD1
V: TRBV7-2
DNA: TGTGCCAGCAGCTTAGGGCCAGGGGGGCTACGGTATGGCTACACCTTC
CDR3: CASSLGPGGLRYGYTF

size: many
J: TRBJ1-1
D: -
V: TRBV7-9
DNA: TGTGCCAGCAGCTTAGTCACGGGGCCGAACACTGAAGCTTTCTTT
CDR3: CASSLVTGPNTEAFF

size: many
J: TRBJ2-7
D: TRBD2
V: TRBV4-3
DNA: TGCGCCAGCAGCCAAGTTTGGGCGGGAGAAGGCGAGCAGTACTTC
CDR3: CASSQVWAGEGEQYF

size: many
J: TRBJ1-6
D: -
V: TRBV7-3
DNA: TGTGCCAGCAGCTTAACGCATGCGGGGGGGGGGTCACCCCTCCACTTT
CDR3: CASSLTHAGGGSPLHF

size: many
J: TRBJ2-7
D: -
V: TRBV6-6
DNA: TGTGCCAGCAGCTATAACCCGGGGGAGCCGACCTACGAGCAGTACTTC
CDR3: CASSYNPGEPTYEQYF

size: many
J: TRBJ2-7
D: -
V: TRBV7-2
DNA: TGTGCCAGCAGCTTAGCGGGTAACCTATACGAGCAGTACTTC
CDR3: CASSLAGNLYEQYF

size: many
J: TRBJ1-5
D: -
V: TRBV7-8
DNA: TGTGCCAGCAGCCTAAGGGCCGGGGGTTATAGCAATCAGCCCCAGCATTTT
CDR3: CASSLRAGGYSNQPQHF